Reported below is one TCR beta chain. This clone has just one count. Its antigen is not yet known. Base qualities are not recorded, but no much larger clone differs from it by a single base. The data originate from a study of cytomegalovirus exposure and HLA in healthy donors (dated by TCRdb to about 2017). As for the study more broadly: According to an earlier analysis of 587 of the donors, about 179 million T cells yielded 120 million or so unique TCR beta sequences and approximately 300 Gb of sequence data. An early release covering about 600 HLA-typed donors comprised about 300 gigabases of sequencing data and tens of millions of unique TCR sequences. The genetic ancestry cluster associated with self-reported Caucasian donors included roughly 84% of the approximately 410 genotyped donors. The study aimed to test whether signatures of past pathogen exposure could be identified by cataloging public T cell receptors. Using immunosequencing, the study profiled T cell repertoires from approximately 700 subjects and related those repertoires to cytomegalovirus serostatus. In addition to the first cohort of several hundred subjects, a separate validation cohort of over 90 different subjects was used. High-throughput TCR immunosequencing, statistical association of individual TCRs with disease status, and machine learning were combined to predict cytomegalovirus infection status. In a later analysis, previously published TCR beta repertoires from several hundred donors were re-analyzed and high-resolution HLA genotyping was added so that TCR occurrence patterns could be studied. Rather than drawing on any new phenotypic data, the later analysis identified candidate immune exposures from TCR beta sequences and the way those sequences occurred across donors. In an earlier analysis of more than 550 of the donors, high-throughput TCR beta sequencing was used to judge whether each TCR beta V gene segment behaved as functional or pseudogenic. Donor age, sex, ethnicity and CMV serostatus were compiled together with the repertoire data. A later genetic analysis took genome-wide SNP genotypes for about 55% of the roughly 700 donors and used that subset as a discovery cohort. Every discovery cohort repertoire had been produced on one sequencing platform. HLA typing covered class I and class II loci at four-digit resolution. The number of donors typed differed by locus, with about 629-630 for A, B, C, DRB1 and DQB1, more than 500 for DQA1, about 610 for DPA1, and under 490 for DPB1. Several DR-DQ haplotypes were treated as single units for association and clustering because of strong linkage in the cohort. Among a few hundred genotyped donors of the cohort, an average of around 240,000 unique TCR beta nucleotide sequences were sequenced per donor, roughly 20% of them non-productive.

The library was obtained by the immunoSEQ multiplex PCR assay. For the multiplex PCR, a mixture combining 60 forward primers for TCR Vbeta segments and 13 reverse primers for TCR Jbeta segments was used. The CDR3 region of rearranged TCR beta genes was amplified from genomic DNA by a multiplex PCR assay. Amplified TCR beta libraries were sequenced as 87-base-pair reads on the Illumina HiSeq System. In the source study's methods: In a later analysis, 80 million or so unique TCR beta chains were counted across the 500 to 850 repertoires, and roughly 11 million of these chains were shared by at least two donors. A nearest-neighbor algorithm error-corrected the raw reads and collapsed the reads into unique sequences, merging closely related sequences to remove PCR and sequencing errors. Alignment of CDR3 sequences to IMGT reference sequences was used to assign V, D and J gene segments. Each retained sequence needed at least a six-nucleotide match to both a V gene segment and a J gene segment. A rearrangement counted as productive if the CDR3 had no stop codons and remained in frame with V and J, and every other rearrangement counted as non-productive. Following IMGT convention, CDR3 was defined as the stretch from the second conserved V-encoded cysteine up to the conserved J-encoded phenylalanine. The earlier analysis of about 570 of the donors excluded any sequence lacking an unambiguous match to a single V gene segment. In an earlier analysis of about 590 of the donors, a V segment was called functional when productive rearrangements were above 56.7%, and segregating when the standard deviation between donors exceeded 5%. A statistical classification framework was built to diagnose cytomegalovirus status from the catalog of TCR beta chain sequences. A later analysis assigned V and J genes by comparing TCR nucleotide sequences with IMGT/GENE-DB human TR gene sequences. Using the TCRdist pipeline, a later analysis assigned CDR3 sequences along with most-parsimonious VDJ recombination scenarios. In a later analysis, each TCR beta chain was defined by its CDR3 amino acid sequence together with its V-gene family, and reads without a unique V-gene family were excluded. In a later analysis, several hundred highly shared, low-generation-probability nucleotide sequences were removed to address suspected cross-contamination and a sequencing artifact. In a later analysis, a clonal expansion index for each public chain was calculated from normalized within-repertoire ranks of inferred template counts. In a later analysis, generation probabilities were computed using a VDJ recombination model fitted to out-of-frame rearrangements, and the results were checked against IGoR. Hypergeometric tests were used in a later analysis to score TCR-TCR, TCR-HLA and TCR-CMV co-occurrence, with a repertoire-size bias correction applied to the TCR pairs. A later analysis estimated false discovery rates by permuting HLA or CMV assignments 20 times. In a later analysis, co-occurring TCRs were grouped with DBSCAN, and TCRdist sequence similarity was added when clustering was performed within HLA-allele-positive subsets. Co-occurrence clustering excluded repertoires with fewer than 30,000 or more than 120,000 public chains, plus five with anomalous nucleotide sharing. Entries here come from immuneACCESS through TCRdb and include only in-frame sequences with V and J called. Some clones fail to appear in such tables; in the studies checked, an unresolved V gene covers under half of the shortfall, and the cause of the remainder is unknown. D and trimming come from the DNA, and the V and J calls and clone size come from that table. The table for this sample lists about 120,000 clones; over 8.5% of them were counted only once. In total, the top ten clones hold 6% to 7.5% of the sample.

The study at large found these results: In a later analysis, the rate of TCR association differed among HLA loci, with DRB1 alleles having the most associated TCRs and HLA-C alleles having the fewest. The study gave a list of more than 150 TCR beta chains associated with cytomegalovirus. Assigning TCR associations to individual alleles was difficult when HLA alleles, especially DR and DQ, strongly co-occurred. A later analysis associated approximately 17,000 TCR beta sequences with specific HLA alleles at a false discovery rate of 0.05. Across donors, most TCR sequences were observed very rarely, whereas some public TCRs were present in many individuals. The 87-base-pair reads could not distinguish some IMGT-functional V segments, including TRBV6-2 and TRBV6-3, so those segments were excluded. Because HLA typing was missing for some donors at each locus, association tests included only the typed subset. A later genetic analysis reported fewer N-insertions in productive TCRs among donors in an Asian-associated ancestry cluster than the approximately 670-donor mean. In vitro tests confirmed that a few of the cytomegalovirus-associated TCR beta chains recognize cytomegalovirus antigens. Compared with equally common non-associated chains, HLA-associated TCR beta chains in a later analysis were more clonally expanded and had lower generation probabilities. Immune exposure information for the cohort was limited to CMV serostatus. A cluster of highly shared sequence variants was judged likely to represent a technical artifact of the sequencing pipeline. In an earlier analysis of about 550 of the donors, most TCR beta V segments were observed in productive rearrangements about 90% or about 30% of the time, broadly matching IMGT annotations. Roughly uniform sequencing depth across donors was assumed in presence/absence analyses, although this assumption may not hold. V-gene and J-gene trimming of TCR beta chains was associated with a missense DCLRE1C variant in a later genetic analysis, and the association was replicated in an independent cohort. Correlated functional status among segregating V segments might reflect linkage disequilibrium, but an unknown experimental factor could not be ruled out. About 17 rarely observed V segments, including chromosome 9 orphons, were excluded from the earlier analysis of just under 600 of the donors because counts were too low. Several of the top co-occurrence clusters appeared to be linked to parvovirus B19, influenza, CMV and Epstein-Barr virus, according to a later analysis. A later analysis found that most CMV-associated TCR beta chains appeared HLA-restricted, with HLA associations seemingly driven largely by CMV exposure. In this cohort, only TCR beta chains were sequenced, and detectable features were limited by the absence of alpha or paired-chain data. The authors suggested that the approach could potentially be extended to other disease states and immunological phenotypes. A further reported finding was that TCR beta sequences accurately predicted the HLA-A and HLA-B alleles for most subjects in the first cohort. In both the original and validation cohorts, the classifier was reported to diagnose cytomegalovirus status with high specificity and sensitivity.

The CDR3 measures 14 amino acids from cysteine to phenylalanine. The only DNA kept is the CDR3, 42 bases in frame from the first base. Trimming removed 3 bases from V and 10 bases from J; the gene matches leave 11 bases unexplained. CDR1 and CDR2 were assigned from the germline V gene as KGHSH and LQKENI. The cohort comprised 550 to 700 healthy bone marrow donors. At the time of sampling, all cohort members were nominally healthy, though unrecorded immune exposures were likely present. The donor tested CMV seropositive and was one of the 289 seropositive cohort members. Every donor gave a peripheral blood sample, and the peripheral blood mononuclear cells from that sample were used for TCR beta sequencing. Genomic DNA was extracted from the blood cell samples with the Qiagen DNeasy Blood Extraction Kit.

Material: PBMCs. The sequence is built from TRBV18 and TRBJ1-2, with 7 bases in between that match TRBD1. The receptor's source is a woman aged 40 to 55 in good health and CMV-seropositive. The nucleotide sequence reads TGTGCCAGCTCACCTAACCGACAGGGAACAGCCTACACCTTC. This encodes CASSPNRQGTAYTF.